This is a list of T cell receptor beta chains from one sample in a study of siplizumab effects on memory and regulatory T cells. TCRdb's table, derived via immunoSEQ multiplex PCR, lists solely in-frame clones and lacks some. The table records 99,000 or so clones, around 94% of them present only once. The sequenced sample was non-Treg CD4+ T cells sorted from blood. These receptor sequences come from a human donor in good health. The CDR3 runs from the conserved cysteine through the conserved F or W. D genes are given only for firm matches. Clone size appears in some rows only: once, few, many, or a class for an expanded clone.

d_call	v_call	clone_size	j_call	cdr3_nt	cdr3_aa
TRBD1	TRBV30	.	TRBJ1-2	TGTGCCTGGAGGAAGCCGGGACAGCAAGATGGCTACACCTTC	CAWRKPGQQDGYTF
TRBD2	TRBV7-6	.	TRBJ2-5	TGTGCCAGCAGCCTTGGACTAGCAGAGACCCAGTACTTC	CASSLGLAETQYF
.	TRBV18	.	TRBJ2-7	TGTGCCAGCTCACCAAAAGAATCGGGCTCGCTGCGCAACTTC	CASSPKESGSLRNF
TRBD1	TRBV27	once	TRBJ2-1	TGTGCCAGCAGTTCCCCGGGACAGGGCTTCTGGGGCAAGTACAATGAGCAGTTCTTC	CASSSPGQGFWGKYNEQFF
.	TRBV5-1	.	TRBJ1-5	TGCGCCAGCAGCTTTGACCCTGCCCATCAGCCCCAGCATTTT	CASSFDPAHQPQHF
TRBD1	TRBV11-2	.	TRBJ1-1	TGTGCCAGCAGCCCCCGGACAGGACGGGATACTGAAGCTTTCTTT	CASSPRTGRDTEAFF
.	TRBV30	.	TRBJ1-5	TGTGCCTGGAGTGCCGGGCAGGGAAATTGGGATAGGGCTAGCAATCAGCCCCAGCATTTT	CAWSAGQGNWDRASNQPQHF
.	TRBV11-2	once	TRBJ1-2	TGTGCCAGCAGCTCGAAGACCGGAAACTATGGCTACACCTTC	CASSSKTGNYGYTF
TRBD1	TRBV7-2	.	TRBJ2-5	TGTGCCAGCAGCCGAGGGATGGGGCAGGGGGTGGAGACCCAGTACTTC	CASSRGMGQGVETQYF
.	TRBV7-2	.	TRBJ2-1	TGTGCCAGCACCCAGAAGAAACTAGCACTCAATGAGCAGTTCTTC	CASTQKKLALNEQFF
.	TRBV9	once	TRBJ2-3	TGTGCCAGCAGCGTGACCCCTCAAATCGTGGGGGCGCAGTATTTT	CASSVTPQIVGAQYF
TRBD2	TRBV7-3	.	TRBJ2-5	TGTGCCAGCAGCTATTTAGCGGGAGGTTGGGAGACCCAGTACTTC	CASSYLAGGWETQYF
TRBD2	TRBV5-6	.	TRBJ2-1	TGTGCCAGCAGCTCCATTGGCGGGAGGTTAGATTATGAGCAGTTCTTC	CASSSIGGRLDYEQFF
.	TRBV7-6	once	TRBJ2-7	TGTGCCAGCAGCCGCCAGCAAGGGTTTTCAAGCTCCTACGAGCAGTACTTC	CASSRQQGFSSSYEQYF
.	TRBV11-2	.	TRBJ2-1	TGTGCCAGCAGCTTAGTCGCCCAGGGGCATGAGCAGTTCTTC	CASSLVAQGHEQFF
.	TRBV5-1	.	TRBJ2-2	TGCGCCAGCAGCTTGCTTTCTACCACCGGGGAGCTGTTTTTT	CASSLLSTTGELFF
.	TRBV28	.	TRBJ1-5	TGTGCCAGCAGTTTCTTGGGGGTAAATCAGCCCCAGCATTTT	CASSFLGVNQPQHF
.	TRBV28	.	TRBJ1-4	TGTGCCAGCATGGGGTATCCTGAAAAACTGTTTTTT	CASMGYPEKLFF
TRBD1	TRBV27	.	TRBJ2-7	TGTGCCAGCAGTCGCGACAGGGTGGGCCACGAGCAGTACTTC	CASSRDRVGHEQYF
TRBD1	TRBV19	.	TRBJ2-7	TGTGCCAGTAGTCCCAGCGGACAGGGCGGCTCCTACGAGCAGTACTTC	CASSPSGQGGSYEQYF
.	TRBV5-4	.	TRBJ1-3	TGTGCCAGCAGCTTGGAGCTGGGCTCTGGAAACACCATATATTTT	CASSLELGSGNTIYF
.	TRBV28	.	TRBJ2-1	TGTGCCAGCCGAAAAACAGGGGGGGTTATGAATGAGCAGTTCTTC	CASRKTGGVMNEQFF
.	TRBV7-3	.	TRBJ2-7	TGTGCCAGCAGCACGACGTCTAGCGCCTCCTACGAGCAGTACTTC	CASSTTSSASYEQYF
.	TRBV28	.	TRBJ1-4	TGTGCCAGCAGTTTAGGAGGGGATGGGTATGAAAAACTGTTTTTT	CASSLGGDGYEKLFF
TRBD1	TRBV11-3	few	TRBJ2-3	TGTGCCAGCAGCCCGCGACAGGGGGCAACAGATACGCAGTATTTT	CASSPRQGATDTQYF
.	TRBV4-1	.	TRBJ2-5	TGCGCCAGCAGCCAAGATGTGGATACGAAGACCCAGTACTTC	CASSQDVDTKTQYF